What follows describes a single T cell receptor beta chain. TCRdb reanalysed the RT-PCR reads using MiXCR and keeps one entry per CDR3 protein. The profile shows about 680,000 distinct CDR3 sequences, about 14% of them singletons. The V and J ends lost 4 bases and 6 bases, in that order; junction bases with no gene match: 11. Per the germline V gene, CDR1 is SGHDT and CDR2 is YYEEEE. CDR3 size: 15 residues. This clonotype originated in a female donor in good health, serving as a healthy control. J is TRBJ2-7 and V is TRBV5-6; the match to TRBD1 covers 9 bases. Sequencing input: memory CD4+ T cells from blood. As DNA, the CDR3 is TGTGCCAGCAGCCTGGGAGGAACAGGGGGCAGCGAGCAGTACTTC. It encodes CASSLGGTGGSEQYF.